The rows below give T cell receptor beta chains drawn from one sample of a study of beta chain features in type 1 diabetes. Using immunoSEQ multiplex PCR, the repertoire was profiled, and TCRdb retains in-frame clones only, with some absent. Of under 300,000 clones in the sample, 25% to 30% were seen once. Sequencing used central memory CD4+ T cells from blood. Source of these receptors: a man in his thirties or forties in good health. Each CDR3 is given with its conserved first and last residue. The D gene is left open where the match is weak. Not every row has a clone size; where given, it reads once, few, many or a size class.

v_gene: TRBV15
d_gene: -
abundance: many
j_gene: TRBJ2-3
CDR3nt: TGTGCCACCAGCCAGGGGACGGGGGCCGCGACAGATACGCAGTATTTT
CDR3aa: CATSQGTGAATDTQYF

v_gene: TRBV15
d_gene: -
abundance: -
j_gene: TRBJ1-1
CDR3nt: TGTGCCACCAGCCAACGTGACGAAGCTTTCTTT
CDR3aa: CATSQRDEAFF

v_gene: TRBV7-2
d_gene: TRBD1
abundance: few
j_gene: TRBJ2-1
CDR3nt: TGTGCCAGCAGCTTCGGACAGGCGTCCTACAATGAGCAGTTCTTC
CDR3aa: CASSFGQASYNEQFF

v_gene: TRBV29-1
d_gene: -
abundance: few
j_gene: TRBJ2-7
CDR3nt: TGCAGCGTTGAAGTCGTCGGACAGGGAGGGTACGAGCAGTACTTC
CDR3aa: CSVEVVGQGGYEQYF

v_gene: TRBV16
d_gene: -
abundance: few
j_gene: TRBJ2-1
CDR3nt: TGTGCCAGCAGCCCCACCAGGGGAGGTAATGAGCAGTTCTTC
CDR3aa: CASSPTRGGNEQFF

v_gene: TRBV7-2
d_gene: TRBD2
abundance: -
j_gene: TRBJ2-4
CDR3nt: TGTGCCAGCAGCTCATCAACCGGGGGGTACATTCAGTACTTC
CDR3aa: CASSSSTGGYIQYF

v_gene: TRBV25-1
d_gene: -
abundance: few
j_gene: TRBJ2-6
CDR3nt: TGTGCCAGCAGTGAAAGCGGCTCTGGGGCCAACGTCCTGACTTTC
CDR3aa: CASSESGSGANVLTF

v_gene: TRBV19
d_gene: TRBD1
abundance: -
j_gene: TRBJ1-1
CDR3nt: TGTGCCAGTAGTATGGCCAGGGGGAGCACTGAAGCTTTCTTT
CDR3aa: CASSMARGSTEAFF

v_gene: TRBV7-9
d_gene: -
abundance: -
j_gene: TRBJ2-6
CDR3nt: TGTGCCAGCAGCTTAGCGTCTGGGGCCAACGTCCTGACTTTC
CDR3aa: CASSLASGANVLTF

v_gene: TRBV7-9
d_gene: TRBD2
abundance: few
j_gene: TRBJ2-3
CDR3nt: TGTGCCAGCAGCTTCGGGAGCGGGGGCACAGATACGCAGTATTTT
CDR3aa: CASSFGSGGTDTQYF

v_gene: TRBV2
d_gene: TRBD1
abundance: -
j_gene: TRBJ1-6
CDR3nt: TGTGCCAGCAGTGAAGGGACAGGGCTCCTTAATTCACCCCTCCACTTT
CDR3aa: CASSEGTGLLNSPLHF

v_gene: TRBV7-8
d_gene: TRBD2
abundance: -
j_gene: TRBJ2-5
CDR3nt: TGTGCCAGCAGCTTCCCATCGCTACGACTAGCGGGAGGGCCGCTGGACCAGTACTTC
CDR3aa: CASSFPSLRLAGGPLDQYF

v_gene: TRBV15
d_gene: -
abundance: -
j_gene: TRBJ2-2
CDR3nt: TGTGCCACCAGCAGAGGAGCCGGGGAGCTGTTTTTT
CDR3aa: CATSRGAGELFF

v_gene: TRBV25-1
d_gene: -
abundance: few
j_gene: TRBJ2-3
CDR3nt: TGTGCCAGCGGGCCCGGGGATTATACGCAGTATTTT
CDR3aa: CASGPGDYTQYF

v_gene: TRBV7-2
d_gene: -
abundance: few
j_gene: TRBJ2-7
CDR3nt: TGTGCCAGCAGCCCGCGGGTCGGGATCTACGAGCAGTACTTC
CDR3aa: CASSPRVGIYEQYF

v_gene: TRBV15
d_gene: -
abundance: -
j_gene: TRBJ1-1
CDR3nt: TGTGCCACCAGCAGAGATCCCCGAGTGCGGGGGACTGAAGCTTTCTTT
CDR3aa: CATSRDPRVRGTEAFF

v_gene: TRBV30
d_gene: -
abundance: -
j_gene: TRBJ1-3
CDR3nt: TGTGCCTGGAGTATAGGGGGGTTCTCTGGAAACACCATATATTTT
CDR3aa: CAWSIGGFSGNTIYF

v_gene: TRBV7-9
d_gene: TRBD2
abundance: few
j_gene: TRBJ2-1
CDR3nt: TGTGCCAGCAGCTCCGGACTAGCGGGAGTTTATGAGCAGTTCTTC
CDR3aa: CASSSGLAGVYEQFF

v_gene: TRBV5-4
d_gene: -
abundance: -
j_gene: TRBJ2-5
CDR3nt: TGTGCCAGCAGCTTGGGTAGTAGGGCTGCGGAAGAGACCCAGTACTTC
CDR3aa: CASSLGSRAAEETQYF

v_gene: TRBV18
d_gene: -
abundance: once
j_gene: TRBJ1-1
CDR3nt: TGTGCCAGCTCACCACCTTCCAGGGAAGCTTTCTTT
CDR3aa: CASSPPSREAFF